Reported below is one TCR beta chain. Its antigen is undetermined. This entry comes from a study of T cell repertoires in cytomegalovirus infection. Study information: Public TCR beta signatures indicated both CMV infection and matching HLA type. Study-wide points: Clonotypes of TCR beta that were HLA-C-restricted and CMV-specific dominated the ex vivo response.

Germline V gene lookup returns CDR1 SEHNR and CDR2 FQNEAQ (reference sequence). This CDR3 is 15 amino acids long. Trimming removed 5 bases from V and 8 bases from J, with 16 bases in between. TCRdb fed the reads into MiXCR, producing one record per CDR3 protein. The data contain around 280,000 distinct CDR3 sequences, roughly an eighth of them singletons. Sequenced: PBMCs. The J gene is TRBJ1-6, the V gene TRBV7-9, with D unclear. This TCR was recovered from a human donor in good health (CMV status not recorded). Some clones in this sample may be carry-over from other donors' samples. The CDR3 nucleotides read TGTGCCAGCAGCCCCCCGGGTGTGTGGCATTCACCCCTCCACTTT. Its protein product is CASSPPGVWHSPLHF.